Below are 2 T cell receptor beta chains sequenced from a single sample in a study of cytomegalovirus exposure and HLA in healthy donors. In the PCR, 60 Vbeta and 13 Jbeta primers were used. Clones were sequenced by immunoSEQ multiplex PCR, and TCRdb holds only the in-frame ones, with some missing. The repertoire holds about 150,000 clones, with roughly 9.6% as singletons. The sequencing sample was made of PBMCs. These receptors all stem from a woman in her thirties or forties in good health and CMV-seropositive.

J is TRBJ1-1 and V is TRBV5-1; D may be TRBD1 (5 bases). The CDR3 length is 15 residues. V lost 4 bases and J 3 bases, leaving 16 bases between the germline ends. CDR1 is SGHRS, CDR2 YFSETQ, per germline. CDR3 sequence reads: CASSRAGFTYTEAFF. As DNA, the CDR3 is TGCGCCAGCAGCCGCGCAGGGTTTACCTACACTGAAGCTTTCTTT.

This clone was detected a few times. The chain employs TRBV11-3 and TRBJ1-2; 10 bases agree with TRBD1. The V gene end was trimmed by 8 bases and the J gene end by 2 bases; junction bases not matched to a gene: 5. The CDR3 consists of 14 residues. CDR1 and CDR2 (germline): SGHNT, YENEEA. The CDR3 loop reads CASGQGDQNYGYTF. Here the CDR3 DNA reads TGTGCCAGCGGACAGGGGGACCAAAACTATGGCTACACCTTC.